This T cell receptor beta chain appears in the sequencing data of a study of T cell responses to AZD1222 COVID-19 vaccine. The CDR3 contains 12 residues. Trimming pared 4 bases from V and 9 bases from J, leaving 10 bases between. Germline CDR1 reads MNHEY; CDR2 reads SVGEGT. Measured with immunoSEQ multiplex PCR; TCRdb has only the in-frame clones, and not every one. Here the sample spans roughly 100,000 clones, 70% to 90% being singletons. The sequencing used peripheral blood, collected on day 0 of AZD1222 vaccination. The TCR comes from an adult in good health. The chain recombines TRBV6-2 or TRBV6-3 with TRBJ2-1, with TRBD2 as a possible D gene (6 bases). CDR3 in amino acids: CASSSRESEQFF. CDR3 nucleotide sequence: TGTGCCAGCAGTTCCCGGGAGAGTGAGCAGTTCTTC.